What follows are 13 T cell receptor beta chains derived from one specimen sequenced in a study of OX40 agonist ivuxolimab in advanced cancers. TCRdb keeps only in-frame clones here, not all; method: immunoSEQ multiplex PCR. The sample includes around 60,000 clones, approximately 89% seen only once; the top ten take 15% to 20%. The material sequenced was CD4+ or CD8+ T cells sorted from blood, taken in a trial of the OX40 agonist ivuxolimab. The origin of the receptors is an adult with an advanced solid tumor such as melanoma, head and neck, liver or kidney cancer.

The table lists this clone with a few counts. CDR3 region: CASSLDSLGGEQYF. The CDR3 DNA is TGTGCCAGCAGCTTAGATTCCCTAGGAGGCGAGCAGTACTTC. The chain uses TRBV7-9 and TRBJ2-7, with D perhaps TRBD2 (5 bases). CDR3 length: 14 residues. Deletions cut 1 base from V and 6 bases from J, with 13 bases between. Per the germline V gene, CDR1 is SEHNR and CDR2 is FQNEAQ (reference sequence). The full variable domain, in which reference TRBV7-9 and TRBJ2-7 provide the parts outside the CDR3, is DTGVSQNPRHKITKRGQNVTFRCDPISEHNRLYWYRQTLGQGPEFLTYFQNEAQLEKSRLLSDRFSAERPKGSFSTLEIQRTEQGDSAMYLCASSLDSLGGEQYFGPGTRLTVT.

This clone came up a few times. The CDR3 bases are TGCGCCAGCAGCCAAGAAACGGGACAGGGCACAGATACGCAGTATTTT. Protein: CASSQETGQGTDTQYF. The J gene is TRBJ2-3, the V gene TRBV4-1; TRBD1 matches at 8 bases. There are 16 residues in the CDR3. V lost 0 bases, J lost 1 base, and 3 bases stayed unmatched. Germline-derived CDR1 and CDR2 are MGHRA and YSYEKL.

For this clone: This same CDR3 is encoded by further DNA sequences in the sample. The chain is built from TRBV7-3 and TRBJ2-5, with 14 bases fitting TRBD2. V shed 4 bases, J shed 5 bases, and the junction held 3 bases outside the gene matches. Germline V gene sequence: CDR1 SGHTA, CDR2 FQGTGA. The CDR3 runs 15 residues. DNA for the CDR3: TGTGCCAGCAGCTCGGGGACTAGCGGGAGTGAGACCCAGTACTTC. Protein: CASSSGTSGSETQYF.

The rearrangement uses TRBV28 and TRBJ2-7; 11 bases are a match to TRBD2. The CDR3 extends over 17 amino acids. Per germline, CDR1 MDHEN and CDR2 SYDVKM. Unmatched junction bases numbered 8, after V lost 3 bases and J lost 1 base. The CDR3 region is CASSFRLAGSMSYEQYF. The CDR3 DNA sequence: TGTGCCAGCAGTTTTAGACTAGCGGGAAGCATGTCCTACGAGCAGTACTTC. The whole variable domain, filled in from reference TRBV28 and TRBJ2-7, reads DVKVTQSSRYLVKRTGEKVFLECVQDMDHENMFWYRQDPGLGLRLIYFSYDVKMKEKGDIPEGYSVSREKKERFSLILESASTNQTSMYLCASSFRLAGSMSYEQYFGPGTRLTVT.

This clone was observed a single time. The rearrangement joins TRBV28 to TRBJ2-7; D is unresolved. From germline, CDR1 is MDHEN and CDR2 SYDVKM. There are 12 residues in the CDR3. V lost 6 bases and J lost 3, with 9 bases in between. The CDR3, as DNA: TGTGCCAGCAGCCCCGTCAACTACGAGCAGTACTTC. Translation gives CASSPVNYEQYF.

This clone has just one count. The sample carries other DNA sequences with the same CDR3. The chain uses TRBV28 and TRBJ1-5; D gene unclear. CDR3 length equals 15 residues. V was pared by 3 bases and J by 0 bases, with 9 bases between. CDR1 and CDR2 (germline): MDHEN, SYDVKM. CDR3 protein: CASSFLLNSNQPQHF. The CDR3 DNA sequence: TGTGCCAGCAGTTTTCTATTAAATAGCAATCAGCCCCAGCATTTT.

The chain has TRBV18 and TRBJ2-7, with TRBD1 matching over 7 bases. Germline lookup yields CDR1 KGHSH and CDR2 LQKENI. The CDR3 sequence is 15 residues long. The trim removed 6 bases at V and 1 base at J, leaving 9 bases unmatched. The CDR3 bases are TGTGCCAGCTCCACGGACAGGTCCACGTCCTACGAGCAGTACTTC. Translation gives CASSTDRSTSYEQYF. Using reference TRBV18 and TRBJ2-7 for the parts outside the CDR3, the full variable domain is NAGVMQNPRHLVRRRGQEARLRCSPMKGHSHVYWYRQLPEEGLKFMVYLQKENIIDESGMPKERFSAEFPKEGPSILRIQQVVRGDSAAYFCASSTDRSTSYEQYFGPGTRLTVT.

V usage is TRBV9 and J usage is TRBJ2-7; D is ambiguous. The V gene's germline CDR1 is SGDLS and CDR2 YYNGEE. The germline V and J ends were trimmed by 0 bases and 1 base, with 11 bases remaining between them. CDR3 length: 15 residues. DNA of the CDR3: TGTGCCAGCAGCGTAGGGGCAGTACCTTCCTACGAGCAGTACTTC. Its translation: CASSVGAVPSYEQYF.

This clone has more than one count but fewer than ten. The chain recombines TRBV4-3 with TRBJ2-5, with TRBD1 as a possible D gene (6 bases). CDR3 length: 15 residues. The germline V gene encodes CDR1 LGHNA and CDR2 YSLEER. Trimming shortened V by 0 bases and J by 3 bases, and 11 bases separated the two germline ends. The CDR3: CASSQDRRGEETQYF. CDR3 nucleotides: TGCGCCAGCAGCCAAGATCGCAGGGGAGAAGAGACCCAGTACTTC.

This clone was counted between two and nine times. The chain has TRBV6-6 and TRBJ1-4; TRBD1 matches at 7 bases. With V trimmed by 5 bases and J by 4 bases, 7 bases remained unmatched. The CDR3 runs 15 residues. Germline V CDR1 and CDR2: MNHNY, SVGAGI (reference sequence). The CDR3, as DNA: TGTGCCAGCAGTCCTCAGACAGGGTATAATGAAAAACTGTTTTTT. This gives the protein CASSPQTGYNEKLFF.

The chain combines TRBV5-4 with TRBJ2-7, with 7 bases fitting TRBD2. The CDR3 is 15 amino acids. Germline-derived CDR1 and CDR2 are SGHNT and YYREEE (reference sequence). The V and J ends lost 2 bases and 7 bases, in that order; junction bases with no gene match: 12. The CDR3 DNA reads as TGTGCCAGCAGCTTCGCGGATAGCGGGTTCGGGGAGCAGTACTTC. Residues: CASSFADSGFGEQYF.

The rearrangement joins TRBV11-2 to TRBJ2-5; D remains unclear. Trimming took 3 bases from V and 4 from J, leaving 3 bases between them. Per the germline V gene, CDR1 is SGHAT and CDR2 is FQNNGV. This CDR3 is 11 amino acids long. CDR3 sequence reads: CASSLLETQYF. CDR3 in DNA: TGTGCCAGCAGCTTGTTAGAGACCCAGTACTTC. Together with reference TRBV11-2 and TRBJ2-5, the CDR3 gives the full variable domain: EAGVAQSPRYKIIEKRQSVAFWCNPISGHATLYWYQQILGQGPKLLIQFQNNGVVDDSQLPKDRFSAERLKGVDSTLKIQPAKLEDSAVYLCASSLLETQYFGPGTRLLVL.

The DNA of the CDR3 is TGCGCCAGCAGACATCCGGCCCTCCTAGGGAGCAATCAGCCCCAGCATTTT. Amino acid sequence: CASRHPALLGSNQPQHF. The chain combines TRBV4-1 with TRBJ1-5; D gene ambiguous. The CDR3 totals 17 residues. Germline-derived CDR1 and CDR2 are MGHRA and YSYEKL. The V gene lost 6 bases and the J gene lost 1 base, with 19 bases spanning the gap.